The 3 T cell receptor gamma chains presented below share a single source sample, sequenced in a study of gamma-delta chains in newborns, infants, children. TCRdb re-called the reads with CATT. The top ten clones hold around 25% of a sample with more than 850 gamma-chain clones, 35% to 50% of them seen once. The specimen sequenced was blood. The receptors here all came from a child who was a newborn, infant or young child, either healthy, febrile or measles-vaccinated (not recorded which).

The V segment is TRGV9, and no J call was made. Per germline, CDR1 GITISATS and CDR2 ISYDGTV (reference sequence). This CDR3 is built from 11 residues. Here the CDR3 reads CALWEDQKKLF. CDR3 DNA: TGTGCCTTGTGGGAGGACCAAAAGAAACTATTT.

V is TRGV9 and J is TRGJP. The J gene was missing in TCRdb and was found by matching the end of the DNA to germline. Per germline, CDR1 GITISATS and CDR2 ISYDGTV (reference sequence). V was pared by 3 bases and J by 4 bases, with 6 bases of the junction left unmatched. The CDR3 spans 17 residues. The DNA of the CDR3 is TGTGCCTTGTGGGAGAATATCCAAGAGTTGGGCAAAAAAATCAAGGTATTT. As protein: CALWENIQELGKKIKVF.

This clone showed up just a few times. The chain couples TRGV9 to TRGJP. The J gene comes from matching the DNA to germline here; TCRdb lacks it. The V gene end was trimmed by 0 bases and the J gene end by 11 bases; junction bases not matched to a gene: 4. The germline V gene encodes CDR1 GITISATS and CDR2 ISYDGTV (reference sequence). The CDR3 has 15 residues. The CDR3 loop reads CALWEVGMGKKIKVF. The DNA for the CDR3 is TGTGCCTTGTGGGAGGTGGGGATGGGCAAAAAAATCAAGGTATTT.